This T cell receptor beta chain was recorded in a study of metastatic and nonmetastatic thyroid tumors. The overall study: Both malignant and benign thyroid patients supplied peripheral blood and tumor or nodule tissue samples, across which the repertoires of these patients were then compared. Overall study results and limits: A significant increase in TCR beta diversity was reportedly seen in malignant thyroid tumors relative to benign nodules, in blood and tumor.

Thyroid surgery was preceded by no treatment in any patient. This clone was recorded at least ten times. The antigen is unknown. Using MiXCR, TCRdb reanalyzed the PCR reads. Of 35,000 to 50,000 clones listed, about a sixth were seen once; the top ten hold approximately 9.8%. This clonotype originated in a female donor with papillary thyroid cancer or a benign thyroid nodule (not recorded which). Some clones in this sample may be carry-over from other donors' samples. The sequenced sample consisted of tumor tissue.

This CDR3 is CSATSSGKGADTQYF. CDR3 bases: TGCAGTGCTACCTCTAGCGGGAAAGGGGCAGATACGCAGTATTTT. V is TRBV20-1 and J is TRBJ2-3; 9 bases agree with TRBD2. Trimming took 4 bases from V and 4 from J; bases not matched to a gene: 9. The CDR3 runs to 15 residues. Germline V gene sequence: CDR1 DFQATT, CDR2 SNEGSKA (reference sequence).